These 5 T cell receptor beta chains originate from one sample sequenced in a study of T cells in Graves' hyperthyroidism and ophthalmopathy. Amplification targeted TCR beta CDR3 regions from RNA transcripts. First-round RT-PCR with HTBI primers amplified the TCR CDR3 region. TCRdb re-derived calls from the multiplex PCR reads in MiXCR, one entry per CDR3 protein. This table has about 480,000 distinct CDR3 sequences, around 15% appearing once. Sequenced sample: blood. All receptors derive from a woman aged 18-29 years with Graves' hyperthyroidism.

This clonotype was observed a few times. The chain joins TRBV27 to TRBJ2-3, with 9 bases fitting TRBD2. The germline V gene has CDR1 MNHEY and CDR2 SMNVEV (reference sequence). The ends lost 5 bases at V and 4 bases at J; junction bases unmatched: 1. This CDR3 contains 13 residues. The chain's CDR3 is CASSLAGPDTQYF. CDR3 DNA sequence: TGTGCCAGCAGTCTAGCGGGACCAGATACGCAGTATTTT.

Many counts were recorded for this clonotype. The chain employs TRBV3-1 and TRBJ1-5, with D hard to call. The CDR3 sequence is 13 residues long. The V and J ends lost 1 base and 6 bases respectively, with 7 bases between them. In germline, CDR1 is LGHDT, CDR2 YNNKEL (reference sequence). The CDR3 DNA reads as TGTGCCAGCAGCCAAGTAACGGGTCAGCCCCAGCATTTT. Translation: CASSQVTGQPQHF.

Many counts were recorded for this clonotype. CDR3 loop: CASSQAQGTQPQHF. In nucleotides, the CDR3 is TGTGCCAGCAGCCAAGCGCAGGGGACTCAGCCCCAGCATTTT. V and J are TRBV3-1 and TRBJ1-5; perhaps TRBD1 as D (6 bases). This CDR3 spans 14 amino acids. Germline lookup yields CDR1 LGHDT and CDR2 YNNKEL (reference sequence). V lost 1 base and J 6 bases, leaving 10 bases between the germline ends.

In its sample, this clonotype was seen many times. The chain employs TRBV5-1 and TRBJ1-1; D is possibly TRBD1 (6 bases). V was cut by 3 bases and J by 0 bases, with 12 bases left in between. The CDR3 sequence is 15 residues long. The germline V gene has CDR1 SGHRS and CDR2 YFSETQ. The CDR3: CASSSGHRLNTEAFF. The CDR3 nucleotides read TGCGCCAGCAGCTCGGGACACCGCCTGAACACTGAAGCTTTCTTT.

V gene TRBV4-1 combines with J gene TRBJ2-3; D remains ambiguous. The CDR3 spans 13 residues. Germline CDR1 reads MGHRA; CDR2 reads YSYEKL. The V and J ends lost 3 bases and 5 bases respectively, with 9 bases between them. The CDR3: CASSQVTGDTQYF. The CDR3 DNA reads TGCGCCAGCAGCCAGGTTACGGGAGATACGCAGTATTTT.